This T cell receptor beta chain was identified in a study of regulatory T cells in long-lasting Graves disease. Only a few counts were recorded for this clonotype. Sample time point: newly diagnosed GD, antithyroid drugs for less than 3 months. PBMC RNA was the source of the TCR library. Arm-PCR of CDR3 regions and iRepertoire HTBI primers were used to build TCR beta libraries. TCRdb reprocessed the multiplex PCR reads via MiXCR and lists one record per CDR3 protein. The sample records hundreds of thousands of distinct CDR3 sequences, approximately 13% being singletons. Trimming at V came to 0 bases and at J to 2 bases, leaving 6 bases not matched to a gene. The CDR3 contains 16 residues. Germline CDR1 is DFQATT and CDR2 is SNEGSKA (reference sequence). Another study also made use of these data, one on T cells in Graves' hyperthyroidism and ophthalmopathy.

The chain couples TRBV20-1 to TRBJ2-3; TRBD2 matches 9 bases. The TCR originated in a man aged 25 to 45 with Graves disease. The source was peripheral blood mononuclear cells (PBMCs), collected at new diagnosis, from a patient treated with antithyroid drugs. The CDR3 nucleotides are TGCAGTGCTAGAGATATAAGCGGGAGGCTCACAGATACGCAGTATTTT. Translation: CSARDISGRLTDTQYF.